This T cell receptor beta chain was found in a study of blood T cells in healthy people across ages. Overall study results and limits: Older individuals had lower TCR beta diversity per million T cells (the decline was roughly linear). The long-lived group displayed more naive CD4+ cells, plus higher diversity, than the aged donors did.

This clonotype was observed a few times. Its antigen remains unidentified. Donors were healthy Caucasian individuals from Russia aged about 6 to 95. The second PCR ran about 6 to 12 cycles with a sample-barcoded 5' primer and J-beta primers. Every sample gave at least 3 million paired-end reads containing CDR3. TCRdb analysed the 5' RACE reads with MiXCR anew, one entry per CDR3 protein. The sample records around 1,700,000 distinct CDR3 sequences, under 30% being singletons. This CDR3 has 16 amino acids. V shed 1 base, J shed 4 bases, and the junction held 7 bases outside the gene matches. The germline CDR1 and CDR2 sequences are SGDLS and YYNGEE.

Specimen: blood. The source is a woman in her twenties or thirties in good health. The chain joins TRBV9 to TRBJ2-3, with 9 bases aligning to TRBD2. CDR3 sequence reads: CASSVPLAGAADTQYF. CDR3 nucleotides: TGTGCCAGCAGCGTACCCTTAGCGGGAGCAGCAGATACGCAGTATTTT.